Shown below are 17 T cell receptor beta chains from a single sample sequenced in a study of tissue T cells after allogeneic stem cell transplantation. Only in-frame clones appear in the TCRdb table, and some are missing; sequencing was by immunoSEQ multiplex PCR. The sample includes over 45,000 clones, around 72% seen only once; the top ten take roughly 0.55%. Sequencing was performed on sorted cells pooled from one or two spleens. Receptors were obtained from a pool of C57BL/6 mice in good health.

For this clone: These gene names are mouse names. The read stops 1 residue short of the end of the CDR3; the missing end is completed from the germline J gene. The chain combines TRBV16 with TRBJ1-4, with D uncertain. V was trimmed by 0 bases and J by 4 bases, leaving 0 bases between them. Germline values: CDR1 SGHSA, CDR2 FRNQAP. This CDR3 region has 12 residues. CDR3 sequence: CASSLDNERLFF. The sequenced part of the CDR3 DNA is TGTGCAAGCAGCTTAGACAACGAAAGATTATTT. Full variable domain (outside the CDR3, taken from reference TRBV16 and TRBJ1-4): NAGVIQTPRHKVTGKGQEATLWCEPISGHSAVFWYRQTIVQGLEFLTYFRNQAPIDDSGMPKERFSAQMPNQSHSTLKIQSTQPQDSAVYLCASSLDNERLFFGHGTKLSVL.

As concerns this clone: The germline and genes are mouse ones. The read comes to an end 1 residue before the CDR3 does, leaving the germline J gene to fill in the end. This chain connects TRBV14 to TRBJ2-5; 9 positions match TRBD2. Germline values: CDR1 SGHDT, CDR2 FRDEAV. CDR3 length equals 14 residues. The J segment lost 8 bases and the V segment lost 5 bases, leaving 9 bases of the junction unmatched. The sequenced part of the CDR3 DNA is TGTGCCAGCAGATCGGGACTGGGTAGTGGCACCCAGTAC. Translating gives CASRSGLGSGTQY. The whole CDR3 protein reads CASRSGLGSGTQYF.

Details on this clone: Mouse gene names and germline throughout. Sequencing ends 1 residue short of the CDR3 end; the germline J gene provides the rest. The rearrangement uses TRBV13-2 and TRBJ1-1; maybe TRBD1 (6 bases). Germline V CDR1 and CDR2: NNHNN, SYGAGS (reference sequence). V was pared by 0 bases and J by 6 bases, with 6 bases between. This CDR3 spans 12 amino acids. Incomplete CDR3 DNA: TGTGCCAGCGGTGATGCAGGGGCAGAAGTCTTC. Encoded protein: CASGDAGAEVF. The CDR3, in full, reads CASGDAGAEVFF.

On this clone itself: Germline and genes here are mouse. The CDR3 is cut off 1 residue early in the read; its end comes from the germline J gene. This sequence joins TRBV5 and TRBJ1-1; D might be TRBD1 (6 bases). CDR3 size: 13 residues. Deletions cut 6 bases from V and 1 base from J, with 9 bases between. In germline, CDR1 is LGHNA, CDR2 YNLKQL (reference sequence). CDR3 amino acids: CASRSGQNTEVFF. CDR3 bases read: TGTGCCAGCAGATCGGGACAAAACACAGAAGTCTTC.

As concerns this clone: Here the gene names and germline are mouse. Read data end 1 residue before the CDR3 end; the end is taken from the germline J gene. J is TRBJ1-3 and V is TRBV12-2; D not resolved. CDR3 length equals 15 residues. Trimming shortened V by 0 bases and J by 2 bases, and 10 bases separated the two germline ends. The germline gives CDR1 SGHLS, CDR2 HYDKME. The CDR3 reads CASSLDGSPGNTLYF. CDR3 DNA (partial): TGTGCCAGCTCTCTCGACGGTTCTCCTGGAAATACGCTCTAT.

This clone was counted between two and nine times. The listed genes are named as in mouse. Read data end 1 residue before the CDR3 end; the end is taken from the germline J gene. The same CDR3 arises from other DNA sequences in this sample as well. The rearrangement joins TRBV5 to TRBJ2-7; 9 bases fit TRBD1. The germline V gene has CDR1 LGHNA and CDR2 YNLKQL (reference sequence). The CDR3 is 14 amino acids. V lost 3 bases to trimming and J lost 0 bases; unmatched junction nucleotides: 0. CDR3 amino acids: CASSQGQGSYEQYF. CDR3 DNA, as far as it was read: TGTGCCAGCAGCCAGGGACAGGGCTCCTATGAACAGTAC.

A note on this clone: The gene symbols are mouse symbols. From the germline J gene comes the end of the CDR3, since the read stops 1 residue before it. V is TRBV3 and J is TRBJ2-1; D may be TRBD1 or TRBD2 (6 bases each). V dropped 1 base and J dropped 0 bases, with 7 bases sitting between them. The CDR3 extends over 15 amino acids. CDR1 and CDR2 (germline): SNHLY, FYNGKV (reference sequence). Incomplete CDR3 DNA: TGTGCCAGCAGCTTAGAGGGGGGTAACTATGCTGAGCAGTTC. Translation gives CASSLEGGNYAEQF. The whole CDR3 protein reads CASSLEGGNYAEQFF.

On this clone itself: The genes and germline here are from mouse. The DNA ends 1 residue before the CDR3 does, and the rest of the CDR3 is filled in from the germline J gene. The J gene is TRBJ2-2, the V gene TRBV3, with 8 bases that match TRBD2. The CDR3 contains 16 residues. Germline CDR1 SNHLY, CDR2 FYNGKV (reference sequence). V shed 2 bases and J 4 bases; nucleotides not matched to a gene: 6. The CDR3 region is CASSLSGGLGTGQLYF. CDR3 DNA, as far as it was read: TGTGCCAGCAGCTTATCGGGGGGGCTGGGCACCGGGCAGCTCTAC.

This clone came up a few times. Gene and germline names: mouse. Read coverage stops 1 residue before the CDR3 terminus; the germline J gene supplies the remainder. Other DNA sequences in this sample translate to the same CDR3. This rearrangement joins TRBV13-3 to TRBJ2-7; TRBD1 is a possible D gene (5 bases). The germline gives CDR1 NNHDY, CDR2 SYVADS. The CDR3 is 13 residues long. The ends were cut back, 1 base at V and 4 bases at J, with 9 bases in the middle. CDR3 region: CASSDLDTYEQYF. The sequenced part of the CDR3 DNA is TGTGCCAGCAGTGATTTGGACACTTATGAACAGTAC.

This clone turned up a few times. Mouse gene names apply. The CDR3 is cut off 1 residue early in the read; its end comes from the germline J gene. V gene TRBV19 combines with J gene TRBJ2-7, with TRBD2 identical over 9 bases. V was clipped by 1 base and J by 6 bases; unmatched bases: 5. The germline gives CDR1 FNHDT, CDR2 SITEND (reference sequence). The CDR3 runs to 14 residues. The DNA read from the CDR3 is TGTGCCAGCAGTATAAGTGGGGGGGCGCTTGAACAGTAC. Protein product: CASSISGGALEQY. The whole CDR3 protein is CASSISGGALEQYF.

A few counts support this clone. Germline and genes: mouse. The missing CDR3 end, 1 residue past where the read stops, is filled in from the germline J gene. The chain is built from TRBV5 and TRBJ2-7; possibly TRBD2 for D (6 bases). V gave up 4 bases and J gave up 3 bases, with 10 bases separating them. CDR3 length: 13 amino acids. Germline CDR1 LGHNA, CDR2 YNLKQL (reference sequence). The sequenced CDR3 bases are TGTGCCAGCAGCCCTCGGGGGGACTATGAACAGTAC. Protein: CASSPRGDYEQY. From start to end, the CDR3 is CASSPRGDYEQYF.

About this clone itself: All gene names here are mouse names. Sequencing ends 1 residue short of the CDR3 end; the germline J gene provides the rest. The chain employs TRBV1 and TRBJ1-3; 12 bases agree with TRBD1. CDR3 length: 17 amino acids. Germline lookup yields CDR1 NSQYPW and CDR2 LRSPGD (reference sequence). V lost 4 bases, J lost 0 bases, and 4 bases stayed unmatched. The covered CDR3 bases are TGCACCTGCAGTGTCCGGGACAGGGGGCTTTCTGGAAATACGCTCTAT. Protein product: CTCSVRDRGLSGNTLY. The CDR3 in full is CTCSVRDRGLSGNTLYF.

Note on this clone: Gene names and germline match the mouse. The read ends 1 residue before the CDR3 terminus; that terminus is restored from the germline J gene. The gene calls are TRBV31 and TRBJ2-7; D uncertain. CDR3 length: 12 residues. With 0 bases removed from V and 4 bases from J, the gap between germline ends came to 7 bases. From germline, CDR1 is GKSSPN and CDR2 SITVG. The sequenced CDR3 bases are TGTGCCTGGAGTCTAGCAGCATATGAACAGTAC. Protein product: CAWSLAAYEQY. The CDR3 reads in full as CAWSLAAYEQYF.

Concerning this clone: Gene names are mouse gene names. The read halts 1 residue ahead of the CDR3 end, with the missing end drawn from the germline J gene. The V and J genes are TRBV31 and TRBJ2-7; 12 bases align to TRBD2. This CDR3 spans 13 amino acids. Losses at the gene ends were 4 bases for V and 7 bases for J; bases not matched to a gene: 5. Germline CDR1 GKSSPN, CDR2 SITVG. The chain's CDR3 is CAWMTGGAGEQYF. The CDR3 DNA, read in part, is TGTGCCTGGATGACTGGGGGGGCGGGGGAACAGTAC.

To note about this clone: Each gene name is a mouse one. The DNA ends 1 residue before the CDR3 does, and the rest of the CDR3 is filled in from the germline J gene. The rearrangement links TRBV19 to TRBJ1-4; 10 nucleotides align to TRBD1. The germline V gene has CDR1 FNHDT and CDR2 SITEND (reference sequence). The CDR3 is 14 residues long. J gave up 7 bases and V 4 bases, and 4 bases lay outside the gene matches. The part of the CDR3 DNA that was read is TGTGCCAGCAGTGCGACAGGGGGCACCGAAAGATTATTT. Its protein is CASSATGGTERLF. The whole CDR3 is CASSATGGTERLFF.

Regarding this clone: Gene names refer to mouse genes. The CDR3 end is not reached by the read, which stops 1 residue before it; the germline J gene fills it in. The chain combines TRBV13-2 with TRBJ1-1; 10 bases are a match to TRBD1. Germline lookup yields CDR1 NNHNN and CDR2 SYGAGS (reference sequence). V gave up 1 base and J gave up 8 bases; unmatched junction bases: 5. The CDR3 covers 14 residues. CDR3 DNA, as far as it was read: TGTGCCAGCGGTGATTTGGGACAGGGGAGGGAAGTCTTC. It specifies CASGDLGQGREVF. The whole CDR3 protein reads CASGDLGQGREVFF.

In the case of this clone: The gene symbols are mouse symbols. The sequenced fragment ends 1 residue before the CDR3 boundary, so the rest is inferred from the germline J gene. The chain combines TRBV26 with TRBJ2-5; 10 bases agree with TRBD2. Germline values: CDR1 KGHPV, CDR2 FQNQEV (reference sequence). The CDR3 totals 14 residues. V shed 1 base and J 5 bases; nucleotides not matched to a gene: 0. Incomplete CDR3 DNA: TGTGCCAGCAGTCTGTACTGGGGGGGAGACACCCAGTAC. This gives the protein CASSLYWGGDTQY. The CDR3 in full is CASSLYWGGDTQYF.